Below, 4 T cell receptor beta chains from the same sample are listed, as sequenced in a study of cytomegalovirus exposure and HLA in healthy donors. Profiling relied on immunoSEQ multiplex PCR, and the TCRdb table lists in-frame clones only, not all of them. The sample includes roughly 57,000 clones, about 92% of them seen just once. Sequencing was done on a sample of PBMCs. These receptors all stem from a woman between 18 and 29 years old in good health and CMV-seropositive.

The table lists this clone with a count of one. This chain uses TRBV25-1 with TRBJ2-2; tentative D call: TRBD1 (5 bases). The CDR3 consists of 18 residues. Trimming cost V 4 bases and J 4 bases, with 22 bases left between them. The germline CDR1 and CDR2 sequences are MGHDK and SYGVNS. The CDR3 coding sequence is TGTGCCAGCAGTGGCCGTCAGGGTGGTTGGGTGAGCACCGGGGAGCTGTTTTTT. It yields the protein CASSGRQGGWVSTGELFF.

The chain recombines TRBV6-1 with TRBJ2-3, with unresolved D. Per germline, CDR1 MNHNS and CDR2 SASEGT. Between the trimmed V and J ends, which lost 4 bases and 5 bases, there was a span of 10 bases. The CDR3 has 13 amino acids. The CDR3 DNA reads as TGTGCCAGCAGTGGAAGAAGAGGAGATACGCAGTATTTT. Translated: CASSGRRGDTQYF.

This clone was observed at least ten times. The V gene is TRBV28, the J gene TRBJ1-3; D might be TRBD1 (5 bases). V was shortened by 3 bases and J by 0 bases, with 12 bases between the two germline ends. The germline V gene encodes CDR1 MDHEN and CDR2 SYDVKM. The CDR3 is made up of 16 amino acids. As DNA, the CDR3 is TGTGCCAGCAGTTTCTCAGGGCCCACCTCTGGAAACACCATATATTTT. Residues: CASSFSGPTSGNTIYF.

The chain links TRBV27 to TRBJ1-1, with a possible D match to TRBD1 (5 bases). Looked up from germline, CDR1 is MNHEY and CDR2 is SMNVEV (reference sequence). Trimming shortened V by 0 bases and J by 3 bases, and 11 bases separated the two germline ends. The CDR3 has 15 amino acids. CDR3 region: CASSLSLGGYTEAFF. CDR3 coding DNA: TGTGCCAGCAGTTTATCCCTCGGGGGATACACTGAAGCTTTCTTT.